This entry describes one T cell receptor beta chain. Its antigen is still unknown. The data were obtained in a study of OX40 agonist ivuxolimab in advanced cancers. CDR1 and CDR2 (germline): MNHEY, SVGAGI. V was shortened by 4 bases and J by 2 bases, with 15 bases between the two germline ends. The CDR3 is 16 amino acids. Sequencing was performed with immunoSEQ multiplex PCR; in TCRdb, only in-frame clones are kept and a portion is missing. The table includes 100,000 or so clones, approximately 90% detected once. Overall study findings and caveats: Dosing at 0.1 to 3.0 mg/kg was accompanied by clonal expansion of CD4+ and CD8+ blood T cells by week 6.

The TCR sequence derives from an adult with an advanced solid tumor such as melanoma, head and neck, liver or kidney cancer. The sequencing used CD4+ or CD8+ T cells sorted from blood, collected in a trial of the OX40 agonist ivuxolimab. The genes are TRBV6-5 and TRBJ1-5; tentative D call: TRBD1 (5 bases). This CDR3 reads CASSSLGGSGNQPQHF. The CDR3 DNA sequence: TGTGCCAGCAGTTCCTTGGGGGGTTCTGGCAATCAGCCCCAGCATTTT.